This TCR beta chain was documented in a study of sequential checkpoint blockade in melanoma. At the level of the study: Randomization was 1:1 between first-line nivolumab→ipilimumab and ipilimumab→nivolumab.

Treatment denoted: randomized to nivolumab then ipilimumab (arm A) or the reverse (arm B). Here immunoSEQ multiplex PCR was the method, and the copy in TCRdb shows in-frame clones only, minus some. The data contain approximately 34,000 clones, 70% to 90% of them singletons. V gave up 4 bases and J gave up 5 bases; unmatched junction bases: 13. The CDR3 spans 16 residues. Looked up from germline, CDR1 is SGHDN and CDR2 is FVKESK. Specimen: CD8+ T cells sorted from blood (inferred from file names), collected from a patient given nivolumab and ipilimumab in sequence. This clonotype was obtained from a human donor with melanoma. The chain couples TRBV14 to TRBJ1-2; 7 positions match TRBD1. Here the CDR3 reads CASSLLTLKGAYGYTF. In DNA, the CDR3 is TGTGCCAGCAGCCTTCTCACCCTGAAGGGGGCGTATGGCTACACCTTC.